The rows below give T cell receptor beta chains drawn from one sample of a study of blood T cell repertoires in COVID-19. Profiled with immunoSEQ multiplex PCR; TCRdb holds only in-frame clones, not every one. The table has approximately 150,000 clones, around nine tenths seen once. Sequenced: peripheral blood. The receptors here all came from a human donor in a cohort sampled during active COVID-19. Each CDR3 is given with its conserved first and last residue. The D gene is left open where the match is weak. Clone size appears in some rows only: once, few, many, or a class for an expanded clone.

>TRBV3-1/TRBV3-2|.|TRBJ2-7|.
TGTGCCAGCAGCCACGCAGCGACGGGCGAGCAGTACTTC
CASSHAATGEQYF
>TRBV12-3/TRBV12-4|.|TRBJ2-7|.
TGTGCCAGCAGTTTAGCGGGCGCCTACGAGCAGTACTTC
CASSLAGAYEQYF
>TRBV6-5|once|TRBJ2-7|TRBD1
TGTGCCAGCAGTCCGGACAGGATCTACGAGCAGTACTTC
CASSPDRIYEQYF
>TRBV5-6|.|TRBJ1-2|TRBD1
TGTGCCAGCAGCTTGGCGGGACAGGGCGGTGGCTACACCTTC
CASSLAGQGGGYTF
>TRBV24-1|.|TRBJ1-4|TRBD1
TGTGCCACCAGTGATCCACGAACAGGGGAACTTGAAAAACTGTTTTTT
CATSDPRTGELEKLFF
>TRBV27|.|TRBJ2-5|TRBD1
TGTGCCAGCAGTCCCCGGGACAGGGGAGAGACCCAGTACTTC
CASSPRDRGETQYF
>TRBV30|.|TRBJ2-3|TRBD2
TGTGCCTGGAGTCGGATAAGGACTAGCGGGCTTCCAGATACGCAGTATTTT
CAWSRIRTSGLPDTQYF
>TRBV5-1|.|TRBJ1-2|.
TGCGCCAGCAGCGTCCTGGGGGGATTGAGCTACACCTTC
CASSVLGGLSYTF
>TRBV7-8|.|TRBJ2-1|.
TGTGCCAGCAGCTTATTATCCAGGGAGGTGAATGAGCAGTTCTTC
CASSLLSREVNEQFF
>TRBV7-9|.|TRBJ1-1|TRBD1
TGTGCCAGCAGTATTTTACTCCGGGACAGGGGCATCATGAACACTGAAGCTTTCTTT
CASSILLRDRGIMNTEAFF
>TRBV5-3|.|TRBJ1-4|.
TGTGCCAGAAGCCCACAAAAGGCAGGGGCGGGCTCAACTAATGAAAAACTGTTTTTT
CARSPQKAGAGSTNEKLFF
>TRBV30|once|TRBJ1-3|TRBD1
TGTGCCTGGAGTGATGGACTGGGACAGATTGAGTCTGGAAACACCATATATTTT
CAWSDGLGQIESGNTIYF
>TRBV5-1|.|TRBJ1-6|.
TGCGCCAGCAGCTTGGTCACAGGGCTGGATAATTCACCCCTCCACTTT
CASSLVTGLDNSPLHF
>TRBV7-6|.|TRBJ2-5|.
TGTGCCAGCAGCTTACGGGACAATCCACAAGAGACCCAGTACTTC
CASSLRDNPQETQYF
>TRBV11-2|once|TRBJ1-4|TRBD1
TGTGCCAGCAGTTATGACAGGGGGAATGGAAAACTGTTTTTT
CASSYDRGNGKLFF
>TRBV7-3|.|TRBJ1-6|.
TGTGCCAGCAGCTTAGGGAGTACTTCACCCCTCCACTTT
CASSLGSTSPLHF
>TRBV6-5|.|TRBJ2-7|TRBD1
TGTGCCAGCAGTGACTCCGGGACAGAGTACGAGCAGTACTTC
CASSDSGTEYEQYF
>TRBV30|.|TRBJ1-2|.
TGTGCCTGGAGTGGACAGAACTATGGCTACACCTTC
CAWSGQNYGYTF
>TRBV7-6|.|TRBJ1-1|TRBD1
TGTGCCAGCAACCCCCTCAGTCCCGGGACAGGGGCCGGGAACACTGAAGCTTTCTTT
CASNPLSPGTGAGNTEAFF
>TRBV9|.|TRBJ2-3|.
TGTGCCAGCAGCGTAGTGTCAGGGTTAACAGATACGCAGTATTTT
CASSVVSGLTDTQYF
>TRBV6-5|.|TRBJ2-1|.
TGTGCCAGCAGTTACTCTGGACAGTTCTACAATGAGCAGTTCTTC
CASSYSGQFYNEQFF
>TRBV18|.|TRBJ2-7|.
TGTGCCAGCTCACCGGCGGGTTGGCAAAGCGAGCAGTACTTC
CASSPAGWQSEQYF
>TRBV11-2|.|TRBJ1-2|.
TGTGCCAGCAGCTTAGATCGTGACTCCGTCTCCACCTTC
CASSLDRDSVSTF
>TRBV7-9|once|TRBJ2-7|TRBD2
TGTGCCAGCAGCCCCGAACTAGCGGGGAGGTACGAGCAGTACTTC
CASSPELAGRYEQYF
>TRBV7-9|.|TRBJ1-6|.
TGTGCCAGCAGCTTGGGGCTCAATTCACCCCTCCACTTT
CASSLGLNSPLHF
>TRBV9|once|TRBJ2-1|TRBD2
TGTGCCAGCAGCGACAGCGGGGGGGTTAGCTCCTACAATGAGCAGTTCTTC
CASSDSGGVSSYNEQFF